Presented here are 19 T cell receptor beta chains from one specimen sequenced in a study of CD4 T cells in relation to SARS-CoV-2 and coronaviruses. For these receptors, no antigen is known. CD4+ T cells from unexposed donors were obtained before the COVID-19 pandemic (2011-2018). The cells were cultured for over eight days before CD4+ T cells were isolated. Method: immunoSEQ multiplex PCR; TCRdb's copy keeps in-frame clones and lacks some. The data show some 11,000 clones, roughly 84% seen once. Sequencing was performed on CD4+ T cells from PBMCs, cultured in vitro. Source of these receptors: a human donor in good health.

The CDR3 bases are TGTGCCAGTAATTTGGGGGGCAATCAGCCCCAGCATTTT. It specifies CASNLGGNQPQHF. This chain uses TRBV19 with TRBJ1-5; possible D gene TRBD1, 5 bases. Trimming removed 7 bases at V and 2 bases at J, with 9 bases between. There are 13 residues in the CDR3. Germline CDR1 reads LNHDA; CDR2 reads SQIVND (reference sequence).

This sequence joins TRBV4-3 and TRBJ2-7; D is ambiguous. The V gene's germline CDR1 is LGHNA and CDR2 YSLEER. The V end lost 0 bases, the J end lost 5 bases, and 11 bases lay between the germline ends. The CDR3 consists of 14 residues. CDR3 nucleotides: TGCGCCAGCAGCCAAGATCGTTTGGTCCACGAGCAGTACTTC. Translating it yields CASSQDRLVHEQYF.

This chain links TRBV4-1 with TRBJ2-3, with TRBD2 matching 14 bases. CDR1 and CDR2 (germline): MGHRA, YSYEKL. V lost 2 bases and J lost 6; bases outside the gene matches: 4. The CDR3 has 16 amino acids. The CDR3 region is CASSQLGLAGEDTQYF. The CDR3 DNA reads TGCGCCAGCAGCCAATTGGGACTAGCGGGAGAGGATACGCAGTATTTT.

The genes are TRBV7-2 and TRBJ2-1; D is perhaps TRBD2 (6 bases). The V and J ends lost 1 base and 6 bases respectively, with 13 bases between them. The germline CDR1 and CDR2 sequences are SGHTA and FQGNSA. The CDR3 runs 15 residues. CDR3 nucleotides: TGTGCCAGCAGCTTAGGCGGGGTCGGGGTCAATGAGCAGTTCTTC. Translated, it gives CASSLGGVGVNEQFF.

The V gene is TRBV19, the J gene TRBJ2-1; 14 bases are shared with TRBD2. J was trimmed by 9 bases and V by 7 bases; bases with no gene match: 8. The CDR3 has 15 amino acids. The V gene's germline CDR1 is LNHDA and CDR2 SQIVND (reference sequence). CDR3 sequence reads: CASKRLAGGPGEQFF. The CDR3 nucleotides read TGTGCCAGTAAAAGACTAGCGGGGGGGCCAGGTGAGCAGTTCTTC.

This clone occurred a few times. The chain links TRBV5-4 to TRBJ2-1; perhaps TRBD1 as D (6 bases). The V end was cut by 1 base, the J end by 0 bases, with 8 bases between. The CDR3 consists of 15 residues. Germline CDR1 is SGHNT and CDR2 is YYREEE (reference sequence). CDR3 in DNA: TGTGCCAGCAGCTTGAGGGGGAGCTCCTACAATGAGCAGTTCTTC. Translated: CASSLRGSSYNEQFF. The complete variable domain, with remaining parts taken from reference TRBV5-4 and TRBJ2-1, reads ETGVTQSPTHLIKTRGQQVTLRCSSQSGHNTVSWYQQALGQGPQFIFQYYREEENGRGNFPPRFSGLQFPNYSSELNVNALELDDSALYLCASSLRGSSYNEQFFGPGTRLTVL.

The chain recombines TRBV7-8 with TRBJ2-7, with a weak D call TRBD1 (6 bases). Germline CDR1 reads SGHVS; CDR2 reads FQNEAQ. This CDR3 has 14 amino acids. V was trimmed by 3 bases and J by 7 bases, leaving 16 bases between them. The CDR3 DNA is TGTGCCAGCAGCTTGGGACACGCCCTGGGGGAGCAGTACTTC. It translates to CASSLGHALGEQYF. The full variable domain, completed using reference TRBV7-8 and TRBJ2-7, is GAGVSQSPRYKVAKRGQDVALRCDPISGHVSLFWYQQALGQGPEFLTYFQNEAQLDKSGLPSDRFFAERPEGSVSTLKIQRTQQEDSAVYLCASSLGHALGEQYFGPGTRLTVT.

The J gene is TRBJ2-1, the V gene TRBV5-4; tentatively, D is TRBD2 (7 bases). The CDR3 has 15 residues. Trimming shortened V by 2 bases and J by 6 bases, and 15 bases separated the two germline ends. CDR1 is SGHNT, CDR2 YYREEE, per germline (reference sequence). CDR3 residues: CASSLGGGHPNEQFF. The CDR3 DNA sequence: TGTGCCAGCAGCTTAGGGGGAGGGCATCCCAATGAGCAGTTCTTC.

This clone has a single count. The chain recombines TRBV11-2 with TRBJ2-3, with D possibly being TRBD2 (5 bases). Germline loops: CDR1 SGHAT, CDR2 FQNNGV. V was trimmed by 2 bases and J by 2 bases, leaving 11 bases between them. The CDR3 is 15 residues long. The CDR3 DNA reads as TGTGCCAGCAGCTTATCGGGGATATACACAGATACGCAGTATTTT. This codes for CASSLSGIYTDTQYF.

J is TRBJ1-5 and V is TRBV29-1, with D hard to call. V lost 8 bases, J lost 3 bases, and 11 bases lay in between. The CDR3 contains 12 residues. Germline CDR1 reads SQVTM; CDR2 reads ANQGSEA. CDR3 amino acids: CSPHSYNQPQHF. The CDR3 region has the DNA TGCAGCCCACACAGTTACAATCAGCCCCAGCATTTT.

This chain uses TRBV7-9 with TRBJ1-2; TRBD1 is a possible D gene (5 bases). Deletions cut 5 bases from V and 4 bases from J, with 20 bases between. CDR1 SEHNR and CDR2 FQNEAQ come from the germline V gene (reference sequence). This CDR3 contains 16 residues. The CDR3, as DNA: TGTGCCAGCAGCCCCCCGGGACTCCTCTCGGGCTATGGCTACACCTTC. Amino acid sequence: CASSPPGLLSGYGYTF.

This clone has more than one count but fewer than ten. The chain combines TRBV7-8 with TRBJ1-2, with 8 bases identical to TRBD1. The CDR3 is 14 residues long. CDR1 is SGHVS and CDR2 is FQNEAQ in the germline V gene. J was trimmed by 5 bases and V by 5 bases; bases with no gene match: 7. For the CDR3, the DNA is TGTGCCAGCAGCCGTGACAGGGGTTCTTATGGCTACACCTTC. This gives the protein CASSRDRGSYGYTF.

The chain recombines TRBV21-1 with TRBJ2-3; TRBD2 is the table's D call and was not checked against the DNA. TRBV21-1 is assigned pseudogene status. The CDR3 is made up of 14 amino acids. The CDR3 DNA follows: TGTGCCTGGGGGGAGGGCGGGAGCCCAGATACGCAGTATTTT. Translating it yields CAWGEGGSPDTQYF.

The chain combines TRBV6-2 or TRBV6-3 with TRBJ2-3, with a possible D match to TRBD2 (5 bases). The CDR3 is 15 amino acids. V was cut by 4 bases and J by 3 bases, with 14 bases left in between. Germline CDR1 MNHEY, CDR2 SVGEGT. CDR3 nucleotide sequence: TGTGCCAGCAGTTCGCCGGGAAGATTAACAGATACGCAGTATTTT. Protein sequence: CASSSPGRLTDTQYF.

The V gene is TRBV9, the J gene TRBJ2-5; D is unresolved. Trimming removed 0 bases at V and 5 bases at J, with 17 bases between. This CDR3 has 16 amino acids. From germline, CDR1 is SGDLS and CDR2 YYNGEE. The CDR3 coding sequence is TGTGCCAGCAGCGTAGACAGCCCCGGGTATACGGAGACCCAGTACTTC. Translating it yields CASSVDSPGYTETQYF.

The J gene is TRBJ2-6, the V gene TRBV7-9; D not certain. V lost 5 bases, J lost 4 bases, and 9 bases lay in between. Germline loops: CDR1 SEHNR, CDR2 FQNEAQ (reference sequence). CDR3 length: 14 residues. CDR3 protein: CASSLPLGANVLTF. The CDR3 nucleotides are TGTGCCAGCAGCCTCCCGCTGGGGGCCAACGTCCTGACTTTC.

The chain links TRBV5-8 to TRBJ2-1; perhaps D is TRBD1 or TRBD2 (6 bases each). The CDR3 runs to 14 residues. V lost 0 bases to trimming and J lost 4 bases, with 8 bases between them. Germline V CDR1 and CDR2: SGHTS, YDEGEE. CDR3 nucleotide sequence: TGTGCCAGCAGCTTGGCGGGGGCATACAATGAGCAGTTCTTC. This translates into CASSLAGAYNEQFF.

V is TRBV11-2 and J is TRBJ1-3, with 12 positions matching TRBD1. Trimming at V came to 6 bases and at J to 4 bases, leaving 7 bases not matched to a gene. Germline loops: CDR1 SGHAT, CDR2 FQNNGV. The CDR3 loop spans 16 amino acids. CDR3 in amino acids: CASSFGTGGVGNTIYF. The CDR3 DNA reads TGTGCCAGCAGTTTCGGGACAGGGGGCGTAGGAAACACCATATATTTT.

This clone has more than one count but fewer than ten. The genes are TRBV5-4 and TRBJ2-3; 8 bases fit TRBD2. The CDR3 spans 14 residues. V shed 4 bases, J shed 1 base, and the junction held 2 bases outside the gene matches. Germline CDR1 reads SGHNT; CDR2 reads YYREEE (reference sequence). CDR3 in amino acids: CASSLRGGTDTQYF. The CDR3 bases are TGTGCCAGCAGCCTGCGGGGGGGCACAGATACGCAGTATTTT.